The 9 T cell receptor beta chains below come from one sample, sequenced in a study of T cell changes during pregnancy in multiple sclerosis. Profiling relied on immunoSEQ multiplex PCR, and the TCRdb table lists in-frame clones only, not all of them. This table holds approximately 50,000 clones, roughly 88% found once. The sample in question was peripheral blood, obtained in the second trimester of pregnancy. These receptors were taken from a female donor with multiple sclerosis, enrolled in a pregnancy study.

V usage is TRBV19 and J usage is TRBJ1-4; possible D gene TRBD1, 5 bases. The CDR3 runs 13 residues. The germline gives CDR1 LNHDA, CDR2 SQIVND (reference sequence). The V end lost 5 bases, the J end lost 8 bases, and 12 bases lay between the germline ends. Here the CDR3 reads CASSGTAAEKLFF. The CDR3 coding sequence is TGTGCCAGTAGTGGGACTGCCGCCGAAAAACTGTTTTTT. Supplemented by reference TRBV19 and TRBJ1-4, the full variable domain reads DGGITQSPKYLFRKEGQNVTLSCEQNLNHDAMYWYRQDPGQGLRLIYYSQIVNDFQKGDIAEGYSVSREKKESFPLTVTSAQKNPTAFYLCASSGTAAEKLFFGSGTQLSVL.

The rearrangement joins TRBV5-1 to TRBJ1-1; TRBD1 is a possible D gene (5 bases). The CDR3 covers 15 residues. Trimming shortened V by 4 bases and J by 5 bases, and 18 bases separated the two germline ends. From germline, CDR1 is SGHRS and CDR2 YFSETQ. CDR3 bases: TGCGCCAGCAGCCCAATCATCGGGGGAGGGACTGAAGCTTTCTTT. Protein product: CASSPIIGGGTEAFF.

The J gene is TRBJ2-7, the V gene TRBV7-9; no clear D gene. Deletions cut 4 bases from V and 0 bases from J, with 4 bases between. This CDR3 comprises 12 residues. Germline loops: CDR1 SEHNR, CDR2 FQNEAQ (reference sequence). This chain's CDR3 is CASSSSSYEQYF. The CDR3 bases are TGTGCCAGCAGCTCGTCCTCCTACGAGCAGTACTTC.

The rearrangement joins TRBV19 to TRBJ2-7; D perhaps matches TRBD2 (6 bases). CDR1 and CDR2 (germline): LNHDA, SQIVND (reference sequence). Deletions cut 3 bases from V and 6 bases from J, with 18 bases between. This CDR3 is 15 amino acids long. CDR3 region: CASSMVGGTGREQYF. The DNA of the CDR3 is TGTGCCAGTAGTATGGTTGGAGGGACCGGGCGCGAGCAGTACTTC.

The genes are TRBV12-5 and TRBJ1-3, with a tentative D call TRBD1 (5 bases). V was cut by 1 base and J by 3 bases, with 16 bases left in between. This CDR3 is built from 17 residues. CDR1 LGHNT and CDR2 FRNRAP come from the germline V gene. The CDR3 bases are TGTGCTAGTGGTTTGGGCCCGCGGGGGGGTGGTGGAAACACCATATATTTT. Its translation: CASGLGPRGGGGNTIYF. Combining the CDR3 with reference TRBV12-5 and TRBJ1-3 gives the whole variable domain DARVTQTPRHKVTEMGQEVTMRCQPILGHNTVFWYRQTMMQGLELLAYFRNRAPLDDSGMPKDRFSAEMPDATLATLKIQPSEPRDSAVYFCASGLGPRGGGGNTIYFGEGSWLTVV.

The chain carries TRBV19 and TRBJ2-7, with 9 nucleotides matching TRBD1. CDR3 length: 16 amino acids. Trimming at V came to 2 bases and at J to 4 bases, leaving 9 bases not matched to a gene. Germline V CDR1 and CDR2: LNHDA, SQIVND (reference sequence). The CDR3, as DNA: TGTGCCAGTAGTATAAGCGTGGACAGGGGTGTTTACGAGCAGTACTTC. As protein: CASSISVDRGVYEQYF. Combining the CDR3 with reference TRBV19 and TRBJ2-7 gives the whole variable domain DGGITQSPKYLFRKEGQNVTLSCEQNLNHDAMYWYRQDPGQGLRLIYYSQIVNDFQKGDIAEGYSVSREKKESFPLTVTSAQKNPTAFYLCASSISVDRGVYEQYFGPGTRLTVT.

This chain uses TRBV28 with TRBJ2-7; TRBD2 agrees at 7 bases. This CDR3 contains 18 residues. Germline CDR1 reads MDHEN; CDR2 reads SYDVKM. Trimming cost V 5 bases and J 3 bases; bases outside gene matches: 19. The chain's CDR3 is CASSTPRIISGEHYEQYF. The CDR3 coding sequence is TGTGCCAGCAGTACACCCAGGATCATCAGCGGGGAACACTACGAGCAGTACTTC.

The genes are TRBV30 and TRBJ1-5; tentative D call: TRBD1 (5 bases). Per the germline V gene, CDR1 is GTSNPN and CDR2 is SVGIG (reference sequence). The CDR3 runs to 16 residues. Trimming removed 3 bases at V and 4 bases at J, with 19 bases between. DNA of the CDR3: TGTGCCTGGAGCCCAGAGGGAGGGGCGGGAAATCAGCCCCAGCATTTT. This translates into CAWSPEGGAGNQPQHF.

In DNA form, the CDR3 reads TGTGCCAGAAGCCCCCGGGACAGCTACGAGCAGTACTTC. This encodes CARSPRDSYEQYF. J is TRBJ2-7 and V is TRBV5-3; 7 nucleotides align to TRBD1. TRBV5-3 is an ORF for which the function is uncertain. Germline trimming cut 4 bases from V and 3 bases from J; bases unmatched to any gene: 4. This CDR3 contains 13 residues.